This T cell receptor (beta chain) was recovered during a study of blood T cell repertoires in COVID-19. Study background: Specimens from acute and convalescent COVID-19 originated in the United States, Italy and Spain. Sample material is recorded as cDNA or gDNA derived from T cells, B-cell-depleted T cells, or PBMCs.

Original handling: Reference gene primer amplification in the assay estimated nucleated cell counts. Profiling relied on immunoSEQ multiplex PCR, and the TCRdb table lists in-frame clones only, not all of them. The V and J calls and clone size come from that table; D and trimming were worked out from the DNA. The sample shows fewer than 200,000 clones, about 75% of them seen only once. The ends lost 3 bases at V and 3 bases at J; junction bases unmatched: 7. Germline V gene sequence: CDR1 SGHRS, CDR2 YFSETQ. The CDR3 covers 17 residues. The chain couples TRBV5-1 to TRBJ2-1, with 12 bases fitting TRBD2. The sample taken for sequencing was peripheral blood. The TCR originated in a woman between 50 and 59 years old with active or convalescent COVID-19. This CDR3 reads CASSSGTSGWNYNEQFF. The CDR3 DNA is TGCGCCAGCAGCTCTGGGACTAGCGGGTGGAACTACAATGAGCAGTTCTTC.